This T cell receptor beta chain derives from a study of T-cell reconstitution after alpha-beta-depleted transplantation in children. Many counts were recorded for this clonotype. Germline V gene data show CDR1 as SEHNR and CDR2 as FQNEAQ (reference sequence). Trimming left V 5 bases short and J 4 bases short, with 12 bases between. The CDR3 covers 13 residues. Unique molecular identifiers were used in preparing the TCRbeta library. TCRdb re-analysed the PCR reads in MiXCR, keeping a single row per CDR3 protein. The sample consists of some 200,000 distinct CDR3 sequences, about 15% of them appearing once.

The source was PBMCs from the stem cell graft donor, collected from the stem cell graft. The sequence came from a human donor who donated a stem cell graft to a child with acute lymphoblastic leukemia. The chain links TRBV7-9 to TRBJ2-7, with D tentatively TRBD1 (6 bases). The CDR3 here is CASSHGQNYEQYF. CDR3 bases: TGTGCCAGCAGCCACGGACAGAATTACGAGCAGTACTTC.